Shown below are 8 T cell receptor beta chains from a single sample sequenced in a study of T cell responses to AZD1222 COVID-19 vaccine (dated by TCRdb to about 2021). Library creation used the immunoSEQ multiplex PCR assay. The table was pulled from immuneACCESS by TCRdb, which kept in-frame rearrangements only. Such tables lose some clones; where checked, under half of the loss comes from unresolved V genes, and the rest has no known cause. A total of 92,000 or so clones appear in this sample, 80% to 90% of them only once. Of the sample, under 2% is held by the ten largest clones. According to the study, the label for this sample's time point signals: baseline before first vaccination. Sequences were derived from peripheral blood, sampled on day 0 of AZD1222 vaccination. The receptors originated from an adult in good health.

V and J are TRBV19 and TRBJ1-2; 7 bases fit TRBD1. Unmatched junction bases numbered 6, after V lost 9 bases and J lost 5 bases. The CDR3 length is 12 residues. Germline loops: CDR1 LNHDA, CDR2 SQIVND (reference sequence). Here the CDR3 reads CASGDRSYGYTF. The CDR3 DNA is TGTGCCAGCGGGGACAGATCTTATGGCTACACCTTC.

The V and J genes are TRBV18 and TRBJ1-2; the D is unclear. CDR1 KGHSH and CDR2 LQKENI come from the germline V gene. This CDR3 is built from 12 residues. V dropped 5 bases and J dropped 2 bases, with 6 bases sitting between them. The CDR3 DNA follows: TGTGCCAGCTCATGGGAGAACTATGGCTACACCTTC. Translating gives CASSWENYGYTF. Based on the CDR3 plus reference TRBV18 and TRBJ1-2, the full variable domain is NAGVMQNPRHLVRRRGQEARLRCSPMKGHSHVYWYRQLPEEGLKFMVYLQKENIIDESGMPKERFSAEFPKEGPSILRIQQVVRGDSAAYFCASSWENYGYTFGSGTRLTVV.

The gene calls are TRBV18 and TRBJ2-1; 8 bases are shared with TRBD2. Germline V gene data show CDR1 as KGHSH and CDR2 as LQKENI. The CDR3 is 15 amino acids. With 5 bases clipped from V and 7 bases from J, the junction kept 10 bases outside the gene matches. The CDR3 bases are TGTGCCAGCTCATCCATCGGGGGGGCCTGGAATGAGCAGTTCTTC. Amino acid sequence: CASSSIGGAWNEQFF.

This clone was seen only once. The chain is built from TRBV18 and TRBJ2-7, with D tentatively TRBD2 (5 bases). Germline CDR1 KGHSH, CDR2 LQKENI. This CDR3 is built from 14 residues. V was pared by 4 bases and J by 4 bases, with 14 bases between. CDR3 region: CASSLESGSYEQYF. The DNA of the CDR3 is TGTGCCAGCTCACTAGAAAGTGGGAGTTACGAGCAGTACTTC.

The genes are TRBV12-5 and TRBJ1-2; D uncertain. The CDR3 is made up of 15 amino acids. Trimming took off 5 bases at V and 3 bases at J, with 16 bases between the two ends. The germline CDR1 and CDR2 sequences are LGHNT and FRNRAP. The DNA for the CDR3 is TGTGCTAGTGGTCCCGAGGCACCGAGGGACTATGGCTACACCTTC. Encoded protein: CASGPEAPRDYGYTF.

The chain employs TRBV9 and TRBJ2-2, with 8 bases aligning to TRBD2. The trim removed 5 bases at V and 0 bases at J, leaving 3 bases unmatched. The CDR3 is made up of 15 amino acids. CDR1 SGDLS and CDR2 YYNGEE come from the germline V gene. The CDR3 region is CASSSGLANTGELFF. The CDR3 nucleotides read TGTGCCAGCAGTTCGGGACTAGCGAACACCGGGGAGCTGTTTTTT.

The V call is TRBV29-1, the J call TRBJ2-3, with D maybe TRBD1 (6 bases). The CDR3 is made up of 14 amino acids. The ends were cut back, 2 bases at V and 4 bases at J, with 13 bases in the middle. Germline V lookup: CDR1 SQVTM, CDR2 ANQGSEA. DNA of the CDR3: TGCAGCGTTGAATATAATTACAGGGCAGATACGCAGTATTTT. Encoded protein: CSVEYNYRADTQYF.

The rearrangement uses TRBV4-1 and TRBJ1-1; TRBD1 agrees at 7 bases. Germline trimming cut 2 bases from V and 6 bases from J; bases unmatched to any gene: 6. CDR3 length equals 14 residues. Germline loops: CDR1 MGHRA, CDR2 YSYEKL. The CDR3 coding sequence is TGCGCCAGCAGCCAATCCTCTCAGGGGGCTGAAGCTTTCTTT. This translates into CASSQSSQGAEAFF.